The rows below give T cell receptor beta chains drawn from one sample of a study of a mutant IDH1 vaccine in newly diagnosed glioma. Their specific antigens are unknown. The method was immunoSEQ multiplex PCR; TCRdb's version includes in-frame clones alone and lacks a portion of them. The sample holds roughly 30,000 clones, around 83% seen once. The sequenced sample was PBMCs, obtained from a glioma patient whose treatment included an IDH1 peptide vaccine. These receptors originate from a man between 25 and 39 years old with glioma. Each CDR3 is given without its conserved first and last residue.

J	V	CDR3
TRBJ1-1	TRBV6-5	ASSKTVNAEAF
TRBJ1-3	TRBV25-1	ASTPTGSGNTIY
TRBJ2-3	TRBV5-4	ASSKPASGGPRDTQY
TRBJ1-4	TRBV25-1	ASSLPMGEKLF
TRBJ1-4	TRBV29-1	SVESGFNEKLF
TRBJ1-5	TRBV19	ASSMTGDQPQH
TRBJ1-1	TRBV27	ASSPRDRFTEAF
TRBJ2-1	TRBV6-1	ASSDRLAGGRNEQF
TRBJ1-2	TRBV5-4	ASSSQGYGYT
TRBJ2-1	TRBV2	ASSEVVKSGGVHI
TRBJ2-1	TRBV6-5	ASSRLAGGGNEQF
TRBJ1-1	TRBV6-5	ASSYSSIAAEAF
TRBJ2-1	TRBV5-1	ASSLGWAEQF
TRBJ1-1	TRBV5-6	ASSLVGTEAF
TRBJ1-2	TRBV5-1	AIPAGDGYT
TRBJ2-5	TRBV30	AWGQAQETQY
TRBJ1-6	TRBV9	ASSVHAYNSPLH
TRBJ2-7	TRBV4-1	ASSSVSGSYEQY
TRBJ1-2	TRBV6-1	ASQTPGEHYGYT
TRBJ2-7	TRBV7-9	ASSEGLAGGQLDDEQY
TRBJ2-3	TRBV6-6	ATGLGAQDTQY
TRBJ1-1	TRBV28	ASSRQTNTEAF
TRBJ2-2	TRBV7-9	ASARLAGASTGELF
TRBJ1-2	TRBV6-5	ASSPDRDYGYT
TRBJ2-5	TRBV29-1	SVEPVGTVGETQY
TRBJ1-1	TRBV18	ASSPVQYTEAF